This T cell receptor beta chain was recovered during a study of T cell responses to AZD1222 COVID-19 vaccine (dated by TCRdb to about 2021). The study in broad terms: Because spike-specific TCR depth and breadth did not differ between the two schedules, AZD1222 recipients who got a second dose at roughly 4 weeks were pooled with those who got a second dose at roughly 12 weeks. A total of about 230 trial participants underwent TCR sequencing, of whom 207 received two doses of AZD1222 and approximately 25 received two doses of the MenACWY control vaccine. Enrollment into the trials was organized by age into subgroups of 18-55, 56-69 and 70-plus years, and those subgroups contained roughly 150, 30 and 60 TCR-sequenced participants, respectively. General findings and caveats noted by the study authors: Spike-specific TCR breadth and depth rose significantly after two AZD1222 doses compared with day 0 and with MenACWY recipients. Because no day 14 peak-response samples were available, the repertoires could be characterized only after the peak T cell response. Vaccine-associated CD4 TCRs spanned the whole spike protein, with dominant responses in regions 160-218 and 743-854. Participants were mostly white British, with more females than males. The authors suggested clonal diversity may have been underestimated. Reportedly, almost half of the unique spike-specific TCRs recognized epitopes lying outside the regions that are mutated in the B.1.351 and B.1.1.7 variants. Conclusions about previously exposed vaccinees are limited because only five to seven AZD1222 recipients were SARS-CoV-2 seropositive at baseline. In the small 56-69-year group, the increase in depth fell short of significance, most likely because of low power.

Interpreted using the paper, the time point label stands for: baseline before first vaccination. Samples from vaccinated people were obtained from the UK trials COV001 and COV002, which included a single-blind randomized controlled phase 2/3 trial of AZD1222 (ChAdOx1 nCoV-19) in healthy adults. Trial participant PBMC samples were collected at day 0 and day 28 after the second dose for TCRbeta chain sequencing. The CDR3 regions of human TCRbeta chains were analyzed by immunosequencing. On the study's bioinformatics: Repertoire TCRs were checked for matches against a reference library of SARS-CoV-2-specific TCRs that had been generated using the MIRA antigen-specificity platform. Breadth meant the fraction of unique TCRs that were SARS-CoV-2-associated, whereas depth meant the fraction of total T cells that were SARS-CoV-2-associated. Each spike-specific TCR was assigned to its reactive spike region and to a CD4 or CD8 class using the MIRA data. Log10-transformed breadth and depth values were compared by one-way ANOVA with Sidak's multiple comparisons tests. Not all clones reach the TCRdb copy of this immuneACCESS table, which keeps in-frame sequences only. Checked studies attribute under half of the gap to unresolved V genes and leave the rest unexplained. V and J calls and clone size follow that table, whereas D and trimming were derived from the DNA. The sample has approximately 120,000 clones on record, about nine tenths of them singletons. Roughly 5% of the sample rests with the top ten.

Regarding this clone: Its antigen specificity is not known. The input lacks base qualities; no much larger clone sits a single base away.

The V and J ends are trimmed by 0 bases and 5 bases, leaving 12 bases between them. The cysteine opens and the phenylalanine closes a CDR3 of 15 amino acids. Only CDR3 DNA remains: 45 bases, in frame from the first base. Per the germline V gene, SGHRS is the CDR1 and YFSETQ is the CDR2. The receptor chain draws on TRBV5-1 and TRBJ2-1; possibly the D gene is TRBD1, per 5 matching bases. The sequence came from an adult in good health. Specimen: peripheral blood, collected on day 0 of AZD1222 vaccination. In nucleotide form, the sequence is TGCGCCAGCAGCTTGGAAGGCAGGGCAGACAATGAGCAGTTCTTC. It translates as CASSLEGRADNEQFF.